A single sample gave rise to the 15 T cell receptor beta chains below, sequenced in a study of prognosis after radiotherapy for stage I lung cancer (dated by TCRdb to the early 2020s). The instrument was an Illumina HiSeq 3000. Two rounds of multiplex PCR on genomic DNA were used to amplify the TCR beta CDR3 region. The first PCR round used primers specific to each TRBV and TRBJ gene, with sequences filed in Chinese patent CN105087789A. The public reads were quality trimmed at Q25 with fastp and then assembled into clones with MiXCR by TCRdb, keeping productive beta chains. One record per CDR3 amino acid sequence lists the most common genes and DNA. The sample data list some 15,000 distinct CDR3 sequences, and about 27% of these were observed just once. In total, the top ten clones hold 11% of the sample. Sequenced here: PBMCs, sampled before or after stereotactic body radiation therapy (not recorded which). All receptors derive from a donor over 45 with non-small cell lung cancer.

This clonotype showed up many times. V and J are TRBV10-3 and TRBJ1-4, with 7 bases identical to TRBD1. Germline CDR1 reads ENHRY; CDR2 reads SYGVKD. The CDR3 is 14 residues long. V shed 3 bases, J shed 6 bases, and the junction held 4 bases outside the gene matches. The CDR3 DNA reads TGTGCCATCAGTGATCAGGGGGTGGATGAAAAACTGTTTTTT. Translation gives CAISDQGVDEKLFF.

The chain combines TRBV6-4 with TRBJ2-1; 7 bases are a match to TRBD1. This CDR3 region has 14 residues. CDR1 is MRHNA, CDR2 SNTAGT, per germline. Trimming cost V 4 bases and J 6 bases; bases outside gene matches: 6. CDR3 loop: CASSATGEGNEQFF. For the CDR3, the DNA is TGTGCCAGCAGTGCTACAGGGGAAGGCAATGAGCAGTTCTTC.

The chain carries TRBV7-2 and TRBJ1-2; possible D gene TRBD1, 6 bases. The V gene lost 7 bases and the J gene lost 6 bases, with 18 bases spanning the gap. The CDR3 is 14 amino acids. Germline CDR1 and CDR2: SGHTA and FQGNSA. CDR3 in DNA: TGTGCCAGCACTTTTGTCTGGACAGACAATGGCTACACCTTC. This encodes CASTFVWTDNGYTF.

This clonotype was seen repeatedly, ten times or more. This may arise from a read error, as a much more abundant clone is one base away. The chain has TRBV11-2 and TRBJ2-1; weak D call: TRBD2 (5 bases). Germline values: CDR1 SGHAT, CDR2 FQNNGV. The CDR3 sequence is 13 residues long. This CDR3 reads CACSSGGTFEQFF. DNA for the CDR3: TGTGCCTGCAGCTCCGGAGGAACTTTTGAGCAGTTCTTC.

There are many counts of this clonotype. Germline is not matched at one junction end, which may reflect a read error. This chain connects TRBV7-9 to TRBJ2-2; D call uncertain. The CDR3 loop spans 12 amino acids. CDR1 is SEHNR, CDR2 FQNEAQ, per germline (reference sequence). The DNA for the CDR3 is TGCTACGCTCCGGGCCTCACCGGGGAGCTGTTTTTT. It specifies CYAPGLTGELFF. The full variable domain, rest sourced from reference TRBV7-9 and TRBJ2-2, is DTGVSQNPRHKITKRGQNVTFRCDPISEHNRLYWYRQTLGQGPEFLTYFQNEAQLEKSRLLSDRFSAERPKGSFSTLEIQRTEQGDSAMYLCYAPGLTGELFFGEGSRLTVL.

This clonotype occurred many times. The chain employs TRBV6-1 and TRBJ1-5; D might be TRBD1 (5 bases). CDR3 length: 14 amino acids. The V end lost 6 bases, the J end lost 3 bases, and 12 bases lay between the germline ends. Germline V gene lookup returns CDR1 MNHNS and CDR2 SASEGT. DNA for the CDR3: TGTGCCAGCAGAACCGGGACGGTCAATCAGCCCCAGCATTTT. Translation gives CASRTGTVNQPQHF.

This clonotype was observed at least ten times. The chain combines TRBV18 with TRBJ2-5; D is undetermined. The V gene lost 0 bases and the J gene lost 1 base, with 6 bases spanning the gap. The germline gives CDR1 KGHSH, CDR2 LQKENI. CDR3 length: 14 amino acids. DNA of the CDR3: TGTGCCAGCTCACCACCCGAAAGCCAAGAGACCCAGTACTTC. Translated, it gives CASSPPESQETQYF.

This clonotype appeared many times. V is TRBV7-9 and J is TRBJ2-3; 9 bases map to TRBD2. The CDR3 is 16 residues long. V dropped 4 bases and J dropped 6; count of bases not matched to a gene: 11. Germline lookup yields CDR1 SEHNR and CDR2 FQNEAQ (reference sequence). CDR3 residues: CASSSPISGSLDTQYF. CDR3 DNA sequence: TGTGCCAGCAGCTCCCCCATTAGCGGGAGTTTGGATACGCAGTATTTT. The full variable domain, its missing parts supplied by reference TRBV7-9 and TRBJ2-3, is DTGVSQNPRHKITKRGQNVTFRCDPISEHNRLYWYRQTLGQGPEFLTYFQNEAQLEKSRLLSDRFSAERPKGSFSTLEIQRTEQGDSAMYLCASSSPISGSLDTQYFGPGTRLTVL.

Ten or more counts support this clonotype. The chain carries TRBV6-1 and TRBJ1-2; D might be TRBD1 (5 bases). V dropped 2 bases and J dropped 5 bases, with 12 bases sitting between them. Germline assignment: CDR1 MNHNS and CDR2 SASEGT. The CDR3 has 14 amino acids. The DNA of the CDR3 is TGTGCCAGCAGTGAACCAGCGAGGGGATATGGCTACACCTTC. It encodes CASSEPARGYGYTF.

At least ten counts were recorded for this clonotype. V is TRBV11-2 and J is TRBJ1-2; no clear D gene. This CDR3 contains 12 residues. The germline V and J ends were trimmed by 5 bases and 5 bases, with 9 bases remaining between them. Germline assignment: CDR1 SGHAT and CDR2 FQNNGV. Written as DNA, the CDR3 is TGTGCCAGCAGCCCAGAGGGTTATGGCTACACCTTC. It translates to CASSPEGYGYTF.

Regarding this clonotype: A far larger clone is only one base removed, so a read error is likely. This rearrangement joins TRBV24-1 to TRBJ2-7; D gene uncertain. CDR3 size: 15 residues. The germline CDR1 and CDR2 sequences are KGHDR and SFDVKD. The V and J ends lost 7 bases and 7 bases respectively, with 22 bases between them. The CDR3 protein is CATSPRAVTYNEQYF. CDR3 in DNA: TGTGCCACCAGCCCTAGGGCGGTTACCTACAATGAGCAGTACTTC.

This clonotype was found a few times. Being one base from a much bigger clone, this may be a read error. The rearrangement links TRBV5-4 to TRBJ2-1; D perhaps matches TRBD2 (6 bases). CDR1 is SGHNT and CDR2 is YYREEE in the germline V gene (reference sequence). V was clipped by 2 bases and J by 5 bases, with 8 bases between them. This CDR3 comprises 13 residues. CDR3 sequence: CASSFGSHNEQFF. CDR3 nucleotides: TGTGCCAGCAGCTTCGGGAGTCACAATGAGCAGTTCTTC.

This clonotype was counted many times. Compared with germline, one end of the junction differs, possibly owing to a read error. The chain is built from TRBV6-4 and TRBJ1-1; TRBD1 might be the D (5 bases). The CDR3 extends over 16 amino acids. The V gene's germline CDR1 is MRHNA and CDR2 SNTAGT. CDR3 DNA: TGTGCCAGCAGTTACTCAGCCAGGGCAGGTAACACTGAAGCTTTCTTT. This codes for CASSYSARAGNTEAFF.

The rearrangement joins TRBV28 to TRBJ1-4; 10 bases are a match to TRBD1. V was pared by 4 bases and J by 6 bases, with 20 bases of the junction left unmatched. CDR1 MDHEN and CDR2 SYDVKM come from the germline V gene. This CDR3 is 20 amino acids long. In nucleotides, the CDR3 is TGTGCCAGCAGTTCCGCTCTCGGGACAGGGGATTTCCGTGCGGATGAAAAACTGTTTTTT. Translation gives CASSSALGTGDFRADEKLFF. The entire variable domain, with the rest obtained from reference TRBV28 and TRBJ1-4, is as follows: DVKVTQSSRYLVKRTGEKVFLECVQDMDHENMFWYRQDPGLGLRLIYFSYDVKMKEKGDIPEGYSVSREKKERFSLILESASTNQTSMYLCASSSALGTGDFRADEKLFFGSGTQLSVL.

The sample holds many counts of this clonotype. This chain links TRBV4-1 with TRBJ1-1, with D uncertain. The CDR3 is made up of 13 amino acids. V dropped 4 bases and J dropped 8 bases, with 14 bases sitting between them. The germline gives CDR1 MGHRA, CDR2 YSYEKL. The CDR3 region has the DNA TGCGCCAGCAGCCCCACGGAGGGCAGGGAAGCTTTCTTT. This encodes CASSPTEGREAFF.